This entry describes one TCR beta chain. This record belongs to a study of blood T cell repertoires in COVID-19. Produced via immunoSEQ multiplex PCR; TCRdb's table is partial and in-frame only. The sample consists of around 370,000 clones, more than 70% of them appearing once. The TCR comes from a woman between 18 and 29 years old who had recovered from COVID-19. The specimen was PBMCs or T cells enriched from blood (not recorded which).

The CDR3 here is CASSLAEGTYNSPLHF. The CDR3 nucleotides read TGTGCCAGCAGCTTAGCTGAGGGTACCTATAATTCACCCCTCCACTTT. The genes are TRBV11-2 and TRBJ1-6, with D unresolved. CDR1 and CDR2 (germline): SGHAT, FQNNGV. V dropped 1 base and J dropped 2 bases, with 9 bases sitting between them. The CDR3 totals 16 residues.